The 27 T cell receptor beta chains below come from one sample, sequenced in a study of CD8+ T cells in alopecia areata. Extracted RNA was reverse transcribed into cDNA, the sequencing template. The repertoire was sequenced with immunoSEQ multiplex PCR; TCRdb's copy has only in-frame clones and lacks some. The data show more than 100,000 clones, approximately 53% seen once. This specimen consisted of CD4+ T cells sorted from blood, obtained at week 0. These receptors were collected from a human donor with alopecia areata.

The chain uses TRBV7-9 and TRBJ2-7; 11 bases agree with TRBD1. The V gene end was trimmed by 1 base and the J gene end by 3 bases; junction bases not matched to a gene: 2. Germline loops: CDR1 SEHNR, CDR2 FQNEAQ (reference sequence). CDR3 length: 15 amino acids. The CDR3 DNA sequence: TGTGCCAGCAGCTTAGATGGGACAGGGGGCTACGAGCAGTACTTC. It yields the protein CASSLDGTGGYEQYF.

This rearrangement joins TRBV5-1 to TRBJ2-7; the D is unclear. The CDR3 contains 13 residues. The V end was cut by 2 bases, the J end by 4 bases, with 10 bases between. CDR1 is SGHRS, CDR2 YFSETQ, per germline. Written as DNA, the CDR3 is TGCGCCAGCAGCTTCGAGACTGGTTACGAGCAGTACTTC. Encoded protein: CASSFETGYEQYF.

This clone was found once. The V call is TRBV18, the J call TRBJ1-2; D not resolved. V lost 2 bases, J lost 6 bases, and 13 bases lay in between. Germline values: CDR1 KGHSH, CDR2 LQKENI. The length of the CDR3 is 14 residues. CDR3 protein: CASSPDRFIHGYTF. The DNA for the CDR3 is TGTGCCAGCTCACCAGATCGTTTCATCCATGGCTACACCTTC. Together with reference TRBV18 and TRBJ1-2, the CDR3 gives the full variable domain: NAGVMQNPRHLVRRRGQEARLRCSPMKGHSHVYWYRQLPEEGLKFMVYLQKENIIDESGMPKERFSAEFPKEGPSILRIQQVVRGDSAAYFCASSPDRFIHGYTFGSGTRLTVV.

This clone was counted only a few times. This chain uses TRBV28 with TRBJ1-5; possibly TRBD1 for D (5 bases). The CDR3 is 13 amino acids. Germline CDR1 MDHEN, CDR2 SYDVKM. V dropped 10 bases and J dropped 2 bases, with 12 bases sitting between them. The CDR3 reads CAIRQPGNQPQHF. CDR3 DNA sequence: TGTGCCATTCGACAGCCGGGCAATCAGCCCCAGCATTTT.

The CDR3 DNA reads as TGTGCCAGCGGGCTAAGCCCCGGGACAGGGTCACTGGAAGCTTTCTTT. This gives the protein CASGLSPGTGSLEAFF. The chain has TRBV6-6 and TRBJ1-1; 9 bases map to TRBD1. The germline gives CDR1 MNHNY, CDR2 SVGAGI (reference sequence). This CDR3 is built from 16 residues. After removal of 8 bases from V and 8 bases from J, the junction contained 18 bases not matched to a gene.

In its sample, this clone was seen a few times. The rearrangement uses TRBV28 and TRBJ1-5, with 9 bases aligning to TRBD1. Losses at the gene ends were 5 bases for V and 5 bases for J; bases not matched to a gene: 7. There are 15 residues in the CDR3. In germline, CDR1 is MDHEN, CDR2 SYDVKM. The CDR3 reads CASSPSTGGHQPQHF. The DNA for the CDR3 is TGTGCCAGCAGTCCTTCGACAGGGGGTCATCAGCCCCAGCATTTT.

The chain uses TRBV7-9 and TRBJ1-1, with D perhaps TRBD1 (6 bases). Deletions cut 4 bases from V and 4 bases from J, with 19 bases between. There are 16 residues in the CDR3. Germline V gene sequence: CDR1 SEHNR, CDR2 FQNEAQ (reference sequence). CDR3 DNA sequence: TGTGCCAGCAGCTCCAAACAGGGTTCTGTAAGCACTGAAGCTTTCTTT. Its protein product is CASSSKQGSVSTEAFF.

There are a few counts of this clone. This sequence joins TRBV29-1 and TRBJ2-1; 10 bases are a match to TRBD2. In germline, CDR1 is SQVTM, CDR2 ANQGSEA. The CDR3 has 12 amino acids. After removal of 4 bases from V and 9 bases from J, the junction contained 3 bases not matched to a gene. CDR3 amino acids: CSVGASGSEQFF. For the CDR3, the DNA is TGCAGCGTTGGGGCTAGCGGGAGTGAGCAGTTCTTC.

The chain uses TRBV2 and TRBJ2-5, with D uncertain. CDR3 length: 14 amino acids. Trimming left V 6 bases short and J 2 bases short, with 13 bases between. Germline CDR1 SNHLY, CDR2 FYNNEI. Here the CDR3 reads CASSTIRAQETQYF. The CDR3 nucleotides read TGTGCCAGCAGCACAATAAGGGCACAAGAGACCCAGTACTTC.

This clone was picked up a small number of times. This chain links TRBV4-3 with TRBJ1-2; D gene ambiguous. Trimming took off 3 bases at V and 4 bases at J, with 12 bases between the two ends. This CDR3 contains 14 residues. The germline V gene encodes CDR1 LGHNA and CDR2 YSLEER. The CDR3 here is CASSQGGNAYGYTF. CDR3 in DNA: TGCGCCAGCAGCCAGGGAGGAAACGCCTATGGCTACACCTTC.

The genes are TRBV5-6 and TRBJ1-1; no definite D call. The CDR3 is made up of 12 amino acids. In germline, CDR1 is SGHDT, CDR2 YYEEEE. V lost 2 bases and J lost 6, with 8 bases in between. The CDR3 bases are TGTGCCAGCAGCTTTTCGGGCCCTGAAGCTTTCTTT. It yields the protein CASSFSGPEAFF.

This clone has a handful of counts. J is TRBJ2-3 and V is TRBV4-3; D call uncertain. This CDR3 is 13 amino acids long. V lost 6 bases to trimming and J lost 3 bases, with 10 bases between them. CDR1 is LGHNA and CDR2 is YSLEER in the germline V gene. The CDR3 sequence: CASSVGPTDTQYF. The CDR3 region has the DNA TGCGCCAGCAGTGTGGGTCCTACAGATACGCAGTATTTT.

The chain is built from TRBV30 and TRBJ2-5, with D maybe TRBD2 (6 bases). V was cut by 1 base and J by 5 bases, with 11 bases left in between. This CDR3 is built from 13 residues. CDR1 and CDR2 (germline): GTSNPN, SVGIG (reference sequence). CDR3 sequence: CAWSGGGGETQYF. The CDR3 nucleotides read TGTGCCTGGAGTGGAGGTGGGGGGGAGACCCAGTACTTC.

There are a few counts of this clone. V is TRBV7-2 and J is TRBJ2-5; 13 bases fit TRBD2. CDR1 is SGHTA, CDR2 FQGNSA, per germline. The CDR3 totals 16 residues. Unmatched junction bases numbered 7, after V lost 5 bases and J lost 4 bases. DNA for the CDR3: TGTGCCAGCAGCCCCGGACTAGCGGGAGTCGGAGAGACCCAGTACTTC. Its protein is CASSPGLAGVGETQYF.

This chain uses TRBV7-2 with TRBJ1-1; D remains unclear. This CDR3 contains 15 residues. V was pared by 3 bases and J by 5 bases, with 16 bases between. Germline assignment: CDR1 SGHTA and CDR2 FQGNSA. CDR3 in DNA: TGTGCCAGCAGCTTTTCAGGAGGGTTAGGTACTGAAGCTTTCTTT. Translation gives CASSFSGGLGTEAFF.

The rearrangement links TRBV18 to TRBJ2-1; 7 bases align to TRBD2. V dropped 4 bases and J dropped 5; count of bases not matched to a gene: 2. Looked up from germline, CDR1 is KGHSH and CDR2 is LQKENI. This CDR3 has 13 residues. The CDR3 DNA reads as TGTGCCAGCTCACGGGGGGGAGACAATGAGCAGTTCTTC. Its translation: CASSRGGDNEQFF.

Worth noting for this clone: The sample has other DNA sequences that encode this CDR3 too. The J gene is TRBJ2-6, the V gene TRBV5-1, with unresolved D. CDR3 length: 15 residues. Germline V CDR1 and CDR2: SGHRS, YFSETQ. V gave up 0 bases and J gave up 0 bases, with 4 bases separating them. DNA for the CDR3: TGCGCCAGCAGCTTGGTTTCCTCTGGGGCCAACGTCCTGACTTTC. This codes for CASSLVSSGANVLTF. The full variable domain, in which reference TRBV5-1 and TRBJ2-6 provide the parts outside the CDR3, is KAGVTQTPRYLIKTRGQQVTLSCSPISGHRSVSWYQQTPGQGLQFLFEYFSETQRNKGNFPGRFSGRQFSNSRSEMNVSTLELGDSALYLCASSLVSSGANVLTFGAGSRLTVL.

This clone was detected only a few times. The J gene is TRBJ1-1, the V gene TRBV5-6; TRBD1 agrees at 9 bases. The CDR3 sequence is 13 residues long. With 5 bases clipped from V and 8 bases from J, the junction kept 7 bases outside the gene matches. Per the germline V gene, CDR1 is SGHDT and CDR2 is YYEEEE. The chain's CDR3 is CASSWDRATEAFF. CDR3 DNA: TGTGCCAGCAGTTGGGACAGGGCAACAGAAGCTTTCTTT.

V gene TRBV5-1 combines with J gene TRBJ2-7, with D perhaps matching TRBD1 or TRBD2 (5 bases each). The CDR3 spans 16 residues. Per germline, CDR1 SGHRS and CDR2 YFSETQ. V lost 2 bases, J lost 2 bases, and 17 bases lay in between. The CDR3 is CASSFLWDGVTYEQYF. The CDR3 DNA follows: TGCGCCAGCAGCTTCCTCTGGGACGGCGTGACCTACGAGCAGTACTTC.

This clone was picked up a small number of times. This chain links TRBV19 with TRBJ2-3; 7 nucleotides align to TRBD2. Per germline, CDR1 LNHDA and CDR2 SQIVND (reference sequence). This CDR3 has 15 amino acids. J lost 5 bases, V lost 6 bases, and 11 bases had no gene match. The CDR3 sequence: CASRLGAGRQDTQYF. The CDR3 bases are TGTGCCAGTAGACTAGGAGCGGGGCGGCAAGATACGCAGTATTTT. The full variable domain, completed using reference TRBV19 and TRBJ2-3, is DGGITQSPKYLFRKEGQNVTLSCEQNLNHDAMYWYRQDPGQGLRLIYYSQIVNDFQKGDIAEGYSVSREKKESFPLTVTSAQKNPTAFYLCASRLGAGRQDTQYFGPGTRLTVL.

This clone has just a few counts. The chain carries TRBV12-5 and TRBJ2-1; TRBD2 agrees at 8 bases. The length of the CDR3 is 16 residues. V shed 3 bases and J 9 bases; nucleotides not matched to a gene: 13. Germline CDR1 LGHNT, CDR2 FRNRAP. Here the CDR3 DNA reads TGTGCTAGTGGTTTATCGGGACTAGTCGACCGTTCTGAGCAGTTCTTC. Translation gives CASGLSGLVDRSEQFF. The entire variable domain, with the rest obtained from reference TRBV12-5 and TRBJ2-1, is as follows: DARVTQTPRHKVTEMGQEVTMRCQPILGHNTVFWYRQTMMQGLELLAYFRNRAPLDDSGMPKDRFSAEMPDATLATLKIQPSEPRDSAVYFCASGLSGLVDRSEQFFGPGTRLTVL.

This clone was counted only a few times. This chain connects TRBV27 to TRBJ2-5; D is unresolved. This CDR3 region has 17 residues. Between the trimmed V and J ends, which lost 1 base and 5 bases, there was a span of 20 bases. From germline, CDR1 is MNHEY and CDR2 SMNVEV (reference sequence). CDR3 DNA: TGTGCCAGCAGTTTATTTGGGGATACGCTCGGGCCGGAGACCCAGTACTTC. Translated: CASSLFGDTLGPETQYF.

This chain joins TRBV18 and TRBJ2-5; D call uncertain. CDR1 and CDR2 from the germline V gene are KGHSH and LQKENI. V lost 0 bases and J lost 2, with 10 bases in between. This CDR3 spans 15 amino acids. This CDR3 reads CASSPPVSAQETQYF. The DNA for the CDR3 is TGTGCCAGCTCACCACCGGTGAGCGCTCAAGAGACCCAGTACTTC. The whole variable domain, remainder taken from reference TRBV18 and TRBJ2-5, is NAGVMQNPRHLVRRRGQEARLRCSPMKGHSHVYWYRQLPEEGLKFMVYLQKENIIDESGMPKERFSAEFPKEGPSILRIQQVVRGDSAAYFCASSPPVSAQETQYFGPGTRLLVL.

The sample holds a few counts of this clone. The chain joins TRBV29-1 to TRBJ2-3, with D possibly matching TRBD1 (5 bases). V lost 2 bases and J lost 5, with 14 bases in between. Germline V CDR1 and CDR2: SQVTM, ANQGSEA. This CDR3 region has 14 residues. CDR3 region: CSVERRELLDTQYF. In DNA, the CDR3 is TGCAGCGTTGAACGCAGGGAACTGCTAGATACGCAGTATTTT.

CDR3 bases: TGTGCCAGCAGCTTAGGGGCGACGAGGGAGCAGTACTTC. Translated: CASSLGATREQYF. V and J are TRBV7-9 and TRBJ2-7; no definite D call. The germline CDR1 and CDR2 sequences are SEHNR and FQNEAQ (reference sequence). The CDR3 is 13 amino acids. Between the trimmed V and J ends, which lost 1 base and 7 bases, there was a span of 11 bases.

This clone has more than one count but fewer than ten. The V gene is TRBV7-9, the J gene TRBJ2-1; 7 bases match TRBD2. Germline values: CDR1 SEHNR, CDR2 FQNEAQ (reference sequence). With 1 base clipped from V and 8 bases from J, the junction kept 5 bases outside the gene matches. This CDR3 has 14 amino acids. The CDR3 protein is CASSLGAGVDEQFF. The CDR3 DNA is TGTGCCAGCAGCTTAGGGGCGGGAGTTGATGAGCAGTTCTTC.

This clone has just a few counts. This chain uses TRBV5-4 with TRBJ2-7; possibly TRBD1 or TRBD2 for D (7 bases each). Germline V CDR1 and CDR2: SGHNT, YYREEE (reference sequence). The CDR3 runs to 16 residues. Deletions cut 5 bases from V and 3 bases from J, with 21 bases between. This CDR3 is CASRLGGTAADYEQYF. CDR3 nucleotide sequence: TGTGCCAGCAGGCTGGGGGGGACAGCGGCGGACTACGAGCAGTACTTC.